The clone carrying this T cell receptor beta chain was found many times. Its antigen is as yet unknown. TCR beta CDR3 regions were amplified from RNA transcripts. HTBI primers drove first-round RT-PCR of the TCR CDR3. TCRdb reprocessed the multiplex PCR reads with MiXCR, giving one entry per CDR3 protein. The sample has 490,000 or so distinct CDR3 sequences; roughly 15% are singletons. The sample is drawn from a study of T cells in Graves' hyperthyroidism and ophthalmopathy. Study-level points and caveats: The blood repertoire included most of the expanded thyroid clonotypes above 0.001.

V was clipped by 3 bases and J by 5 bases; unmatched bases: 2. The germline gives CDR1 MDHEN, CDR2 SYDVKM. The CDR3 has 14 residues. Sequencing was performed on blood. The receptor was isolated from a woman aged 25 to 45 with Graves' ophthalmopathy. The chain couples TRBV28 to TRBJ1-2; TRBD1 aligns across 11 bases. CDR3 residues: CASSFRDRGYGYTF. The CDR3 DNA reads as TGTGCCAGCAGTTTCCGGGACAGGGGGTATGGCTACACCTTC.